This TCR beta chain was recorded in a study of vaccination effects on CD4 cells after COVID-19. Study overall: The vaccine given was either BNT162b2 or mRNA-1273, in two doses. Two million PBMC were seeded per well and grown in the presence of 9 to 10 IU/ml IL-2 and 8 to 10 ug/ml peptides. General study findings and limits: Of the vaccine-induced clones from healthy vaccinees, merely 1 of 255 recognized common cold coronaviruses as well.

It was after more than 8 days of culture that CD4+ T cells were isolated. People in the vaccine group had not been infected with SARS-CoV-2 before, and their nucleocapsid antibodies were negative. With respect to this clone: Its cognate antigen is unknown.

The protocol was immunoSEQ multiplex PCR, while the TCRdb copy is restricted to in-frame clones and leaves out a portion. The sample lists tens of thousands of clones; roughly 79% were seen once. V gave up 2 bases and J gave up 4 bases, with 11 bases separating them. Germline loops: CDR1 MNHNS, CDR2 SASEGT. This CDR3 comprises 14 residues. The gene calls are TRBV6-1 and TRBJ1-2; no definite D call. Sequencing was performed on CD4+ T cells from PBMCs cultured without peptide, taken before COVID-19 vaccination. The sequence was collected from a human donor who received a COVID-19 vaccine. The CDR3 is CASSERAEGYGYTF. CDR3 nucleotide sequence: TGTGCCAGCAGTGAAAGGGCGGAAGGCTATGGCTACACCTTC.